Each of the 4 T cell receptor beta chains below was sequenced from the same sample in a study of identical twins. A single record per CDR3 protein comes from TCRdb applying MiXCR to the 5' RACE reads. The sample shows around 240,000 distinct CDR3 sequences, approximately 7% of them seen only once. The data were also submitted as part of a second study, on yellow fever vaccine responses in identical twins.

The sample taken for sequencing was memory (CD45RO+) T cells sorted from blood. These receptors were taken from a woman aged 18-35 years in good health.

This clonotype was seen a handful of times. The chain joins TRBV6-1 to TRBJ1-6, with D maybe TRBD1 (5 bases). The CDR3 is 14 amino acids. Germline V CDR1 and CDR2: MNHNS, SASEGT. V was clipped by 4 bases and J by 7 bases, with 11 bases between them. CDR3 bases: TGTGCCAGCAGTGTGGGACCCCAGAATTCACCCCTCCACTTT. It translates to CASSVGPQNSPLHF.

This clonotype was seen many times. The V gene is TRBV7-6, the J gene TRBJ2-4; 7 bases fit TRBD2. With 3 bases clipped from V and 7 bases from J, the junction kept 6 bases outside the gene matches. The CDR3 is 14 amino acids. The V gene's germline CDR1 is SGHVS and CDR2 FNYEAQ. The CDR3 loop is CASSFDTTSNIQYF. DNA for the CDR3: TGTGCCAGCAGCTTTGACACGACTAGCAACATTCAGTACTTC.

This clonotype was observed once. The chain has TRBV27 and TRBJ2-7; D possibly uses TRBD1 or TRBD2 (5 bases each). This CDR3 spans 15 amino acids. V shed 5 bases and J shed 2 bases, with 16 bases lying between them. Germline V gene sequence: CDR1 MNHEY, CDR2 SMNVEV (reference sequence). This CDR3 is CASSPTGTAPYEQYF. The CDR3 nucleotides are TGTGCCAGCAGTCCTACCGGGACCGCGCCCTACGAGCAGTACTTC.

As DNA, the CDR3 is TGTGCCAGCAGCGATATTGGTACTAGCGGCGAGCAGTACTTC. Translated, it gives CASSDIGTSGEQYF. This sequence joins TRBV7-6 and TRBJ2-7; 8 bases are a match to TRBD2. Germline CDR1 SGHVS, CDR2 FNYEAQ. CDR3 size: 14 residues. V was clipped by 5 bases and J by 6 bases; unmatched bases: 9. Drawing the rest from reference TRBV7-6 and TRBJ2-7, the complete variable domain is GAGVSQSPRYKVTKRGQDVALRCDPISGHVSLYWYRQALGQGPEFLTYFNYEAQQDKSGLPNDRFSAERPEGSISTLTIQRTEQRDSAMYRCASSDIGTSGEQYFGPGTRLTVT.